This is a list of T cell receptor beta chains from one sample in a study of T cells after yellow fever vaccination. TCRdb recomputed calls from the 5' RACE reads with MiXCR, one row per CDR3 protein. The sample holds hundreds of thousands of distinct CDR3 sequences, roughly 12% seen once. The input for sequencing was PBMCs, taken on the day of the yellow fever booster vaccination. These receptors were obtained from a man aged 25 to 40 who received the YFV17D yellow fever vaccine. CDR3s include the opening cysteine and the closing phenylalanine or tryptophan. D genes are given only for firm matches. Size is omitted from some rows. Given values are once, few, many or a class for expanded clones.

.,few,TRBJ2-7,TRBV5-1,CASAPLPGSSYEQYF,TGCGCCAGCGCTCCCCTGCCGGGGAGCTCCTACGAGCAGTACTTC
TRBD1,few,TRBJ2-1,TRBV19,CASTTGTDYNEQFF,TGTGCCAGTACCACCGGGACAGATTACAATGAGCAGTTCTTC
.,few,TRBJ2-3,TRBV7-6,CASSLARTGDLTDTQYF,TGTGCCAGCAGCTTAGCAAGAACGGGAGACTTGACAGATACGCAGTATTTT
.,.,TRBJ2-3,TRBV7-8,CASTLTATRAQYF,TGTGCCAGCACCCTAACCGCTACACGGGCGCAGTATTTT
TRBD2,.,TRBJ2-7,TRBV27,CASSSEREGPPYEQYF,TGTGCCAGCAGTTCGGAGCGGGAGGGCCCCCCCTACGAGCAGTACTTC
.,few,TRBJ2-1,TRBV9,CASSVTGTGLFF,TGTGCCAGCAGCGTAACCGGGACCGGGTTGTTCTTC
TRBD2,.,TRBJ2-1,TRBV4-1,CASSQVLGGGPYNEQFF,TGCGCCAGCAGCCAAGTCCTCGGGGGGGGACCCTACAATGAGCAGTTCTTC
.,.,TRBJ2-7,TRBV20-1,CSASTETGEQYF,TGCAGTGCTAGCACAGAAACGGGCGAGCAGTACTTC
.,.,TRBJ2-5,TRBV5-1,CASSLVQDQETQYF,TGCGCCAGCAGCTTGGTCCAGGACCAAGAGACCCAGTACTTC
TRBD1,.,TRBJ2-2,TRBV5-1,CASSLAPGQTTGELFF,TGCGCCAGCAGCTTGGCACCGGGACAGACCACCGGGGAGCTGTTTTTT
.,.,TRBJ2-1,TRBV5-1,CASREPTYNEQFF,TGCGCCAGCAGAGAACCTACTTACAATGAGCAGTTCTTC
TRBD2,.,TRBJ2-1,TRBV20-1,CSARDWTSGRGGNEQFF,TGCAGTGCTAGAGATTGGACTAGCGGGAGGGGTGGTAATGAGCAGTTCTTC
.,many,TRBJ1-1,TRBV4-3,CASSHRDRRNTEAFF,TGCGCCAGCAGCCATCGCGACAGGAGGAACACTGAAGCTTTCTTT
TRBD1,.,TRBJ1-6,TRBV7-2,CASSFETGQNSPLHF,TGTGCCAGCAGCTTCGAGACAGGGCAAAATTCACCCCTCCACTTT
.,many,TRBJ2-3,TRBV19,CASSLDPKNTQYF,TGTGCCAGTAGTCTCGACCCCAAGAATACGCAGTATTTT
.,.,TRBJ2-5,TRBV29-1,CSVVVSGQETQYF,TGCAGCGTTGTCGTCAGCGGGCAAGAGACCCAGTACTTC
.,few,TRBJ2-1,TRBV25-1,CASSEPGVDEQFF,TGTGCCAGCAGTGAGCCTGGCGTGGATGAGCAGTTCTTC
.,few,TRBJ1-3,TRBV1,CTSSQGTFRAGNTIYF,TGCACCAGCAGCCAAGGGACCTTCAGGGCTGGAAACACCATATATTTT
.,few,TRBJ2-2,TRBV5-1,CASSLYGHTNTGELFF,TGCGCCAGCAGCTTGTATGGACATACGAACACCGGGGAGCTGTTTTTT
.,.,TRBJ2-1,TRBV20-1,CSARDRRVNEQFF,TGCAGTGCTAGAGATCGGCGGGTCAATGAGCAGTTCTTC
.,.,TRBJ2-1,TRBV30,CAWGTNNEQFF,TGTGCCTGGGGGACCAACAATGAGCAGTTCTTC
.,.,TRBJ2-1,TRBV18,CASSPGGGTPSRAEQFF,TGTGCCAGCTCACCCGGAGGCGGGACCCCCTCTCGAGCGGAGCAGTTCTTC
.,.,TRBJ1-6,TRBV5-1,CASSLGDLGSPLHF,TGCGCCAGCAGCTTGGGGGATTTAGGTTCACCCCTCCACTTT
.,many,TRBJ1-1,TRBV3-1,CASSVRGPTEAFF,TGTGCCAGCAGCGTTCGTGGGCCCACTGAAGCTTTCTTT
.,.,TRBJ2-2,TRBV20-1,CCARDLRGTNTGELFF,TGCTGCGCTAGAGATCTGCGGGGCACGAACACCGGGGAGCTGTTTTTT
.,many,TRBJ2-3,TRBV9,CASSHTSGAGKSTDTQYF,TGTGCCAGCAGTCACACTTCGGGGGCCGGGAAGAGCACAGATACGCAGTATTTT
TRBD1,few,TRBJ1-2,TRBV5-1,CASSPGTVNYGYTF,TGCGCCAGCAGCCCGGGGACAGTTAACTATGGCTACACCTTC
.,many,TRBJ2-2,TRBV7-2,CASSLTGNTGELFF,TGTGCCAGCAGCTTGACAGGGAACACCGGGGAGCTGTTTTTT
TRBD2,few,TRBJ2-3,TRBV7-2,CASSLIAGEVTQYF,TGTGCCAGCAGCTTAATAGCGGGAGAGGTTACGCAGTATTTT
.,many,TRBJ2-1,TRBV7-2,CASSPRTDRYNEQFF,TGTGCCAGCAGCCCCCGGACGGACAGATACAATGAGCAGTTCTTC
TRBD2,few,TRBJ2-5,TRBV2,CASSESPSGKETQYF,TGTGCCAGCAGTGAATCCCCCAGCGGGAAAGAGACCCAGTACTTC
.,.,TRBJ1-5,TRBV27,CAAGGYNQPQHF,TGTGCCGCCGGGGGTTATAATCAGCCCCAGCATTTT
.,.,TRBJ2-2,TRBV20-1,CSAFPGVNTGELFF,TGCAGTGCTTTTCCCGGGGTCAACACCGGGGAGCTGTTTTTT
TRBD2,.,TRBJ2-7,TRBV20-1,CSARPSGRYPTEQYF,TGCAGTGCAAGACCTAGCGGGAGGTACCCTACGGAGCAGTACTTC
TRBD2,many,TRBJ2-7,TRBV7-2,CASSLKPLADSYEQYF,TGTGCCAGCAGCTTAAAACCACTAGCGGACTCCTACGAGCAGTACTTC
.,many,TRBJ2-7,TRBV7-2,CASSLAGGTSYEQYF,TGTGCCAGCAGCTTAGCGGGGGGAACCTCCTACGAGCAGTACTTC
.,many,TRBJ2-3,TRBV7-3,CASSWTFTDTQYF,TGTGCCAGCAGCTGGACTTTCACAGATACGCAGTATTTT
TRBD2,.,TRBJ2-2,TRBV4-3,CASSQEPQGTSGPNTGELFF,TGCGCCAGCAGCCAAGAACCCCAGGGGACTAGCGGACCGAACACCGGGGAGCTGTTTTTT
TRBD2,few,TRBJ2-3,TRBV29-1,CSVGFLAGTTDTQYF,TGCAGCGTTGGTTTTCTAGCGGGAACCACAGATACGCAGTATTTT
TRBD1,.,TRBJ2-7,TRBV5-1,CASSPLPGQGDPYEQYF,TGCGCCAGCAGTCCATTACCGGGACAGGGGGACCCCTACGAGCAGTACTTC
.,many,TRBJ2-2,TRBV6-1,CASRTGFTGELFF,TGTGCCAGCAGGACGGGCTTCACCGGGGAGCTGTTTTTT
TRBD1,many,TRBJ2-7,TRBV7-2,CASRLTTGDEQYF,TGTGCCAGCAGACTTACTACAGGGGACGAGCAGTACTTC
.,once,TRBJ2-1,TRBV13,CASGPGLLCYNEQFF,TGTGCCAGCGGCCCCGGGCTCCTCTGCTACAATGAGCAGTTCTTC
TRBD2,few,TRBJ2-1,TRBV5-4,CASSRTSGRDTEQFF,TGTGCCAGCAGCAGAACTAGCGGGAGGGATACTGAGCAGTTCTTC
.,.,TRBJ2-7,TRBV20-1,CSASGVGVGEQYF,TGCAGTGCTAGTGGGGTGGGTGTGGGGGAGCAGTACTTC
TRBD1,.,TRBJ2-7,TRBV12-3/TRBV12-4,CASRAGGGTYEQYF,TGTGCCAGCAGAGCAGGGGGCGGAACCTACGAGCAGTACTTC
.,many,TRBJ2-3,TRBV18,CASSPRSSSTDTQYF,TGTGCCAGCTCACCGCGCAGTTCCAGCACAGATACGCAGTATTTT
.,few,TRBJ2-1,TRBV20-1,CSAPLTFYNEQFF,TGCAGTGCTCCCCTGACTTTTTACAATGAGCAGTTCTTC
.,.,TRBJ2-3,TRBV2,CASGPRLVADTQYF,TGTGCCAGCGGTCCGAGACTAGTTGCAGATACGCAGTATTTT
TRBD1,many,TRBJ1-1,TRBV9,CASSVGPGGNTEAFF,TGTGCCAGCAGCGTAGGTCCAGGGGGCAACACTGAAGCTTTCTTT
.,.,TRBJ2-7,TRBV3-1,CASSQMADHEQYF,TGTGCCAGCAGCCAGATGGCTGACCACGAGCAGTACTTC
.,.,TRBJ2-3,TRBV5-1,CASSNGERTDTQYF,TGCGCCAGCAGCAATGGGGAACGCACAGATACGCAGTATTTT
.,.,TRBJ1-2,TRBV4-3,CASSQDEGPANYGYTF,TGCGCCAGCAGCCAAGATGAAGGGCCAGCTAACTATGGCTACACCTTC
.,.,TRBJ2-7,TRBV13,CASSLRSSEQYF,TGTGCCAGCAGCTTAAGAAGTTCCGAGCAGTACTTC
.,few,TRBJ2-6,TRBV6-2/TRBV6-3,CASSYGGLPGRANVLTF,TGTGCCAGCAGTTACGGGGGTCTTCCGGGTAGGGCCAACGTCCTGACTTTC
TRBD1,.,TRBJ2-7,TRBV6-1,CASRPPGQEVEQYF,TGTGCCAGCAGACCTCCGGGACAGGAGGTCGAGCAGTACTTC
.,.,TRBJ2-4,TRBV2,CASSETGALAKNIQYF,TGTGCCAGCAGTGAGACTGGGGCTTTAGCCAAAAACATTCAGTACTTC
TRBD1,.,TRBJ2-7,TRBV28,CASSSETGNSYEQYF,TGTGCCAGCAGTTCAGAGACAGGGAACTCCTACGAGCAGTACTTC